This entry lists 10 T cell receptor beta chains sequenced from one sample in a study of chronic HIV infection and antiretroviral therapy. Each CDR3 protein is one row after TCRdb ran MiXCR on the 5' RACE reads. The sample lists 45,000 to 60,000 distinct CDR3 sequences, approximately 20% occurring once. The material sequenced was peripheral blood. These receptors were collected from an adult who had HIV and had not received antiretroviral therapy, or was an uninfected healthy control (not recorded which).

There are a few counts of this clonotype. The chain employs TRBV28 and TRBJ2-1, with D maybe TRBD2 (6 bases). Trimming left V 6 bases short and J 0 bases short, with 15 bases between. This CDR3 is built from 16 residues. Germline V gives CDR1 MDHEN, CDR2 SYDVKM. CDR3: CASRIPGLISYNEQFF. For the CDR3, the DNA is TGTGCCAGCAGGATACCGGGACTTATCTCCTACAATGAGCAGTTCTTC. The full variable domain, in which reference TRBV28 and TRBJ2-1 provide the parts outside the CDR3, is DVKVTQSSRYLVKRTGEKVFLECVQDMDHENMFWYRQDPGLGLRLIYFSYDVKMKEKGDIPEGYSVSREKKERFSLILESASTNQTSMYLCASRIPGLISYNEQFFGPGTRLTVL.

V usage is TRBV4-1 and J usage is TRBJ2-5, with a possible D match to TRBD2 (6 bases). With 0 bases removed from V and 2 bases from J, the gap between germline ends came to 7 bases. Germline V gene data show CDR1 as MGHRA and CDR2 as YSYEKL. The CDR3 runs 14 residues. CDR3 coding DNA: TGCGCCAGCAGCCAAGAGGCGGGGCAAGAGACCCAGTACTTC. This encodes CASSQEAGQETQYF.

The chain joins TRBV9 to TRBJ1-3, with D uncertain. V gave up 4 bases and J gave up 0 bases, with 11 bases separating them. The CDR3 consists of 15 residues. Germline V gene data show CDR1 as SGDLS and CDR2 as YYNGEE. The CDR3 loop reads CASSSDVYSGNTIYF. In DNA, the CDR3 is TGTGCCAGCAGCTCGGACGTATACTCTGGAAACACCATATATTTT.

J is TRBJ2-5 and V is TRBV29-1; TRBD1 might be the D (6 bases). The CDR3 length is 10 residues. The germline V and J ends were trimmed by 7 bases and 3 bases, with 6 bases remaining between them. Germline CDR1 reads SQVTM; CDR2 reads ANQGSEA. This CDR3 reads CSAGEETQYF. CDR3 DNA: TGCAGCGCAGGGGAAGAGACCCAGTACTTC. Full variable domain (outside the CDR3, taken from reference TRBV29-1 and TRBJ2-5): SAVISQKPSRDICQRGTSLTIQCQVDSQVTMMFWYRQQPGQSLTLIATANQGSEATYESGFVIDKFPISRPNLTFSTLTVSNMSPEDSSIYLCSAGEETQYFGPGTRLLVL.

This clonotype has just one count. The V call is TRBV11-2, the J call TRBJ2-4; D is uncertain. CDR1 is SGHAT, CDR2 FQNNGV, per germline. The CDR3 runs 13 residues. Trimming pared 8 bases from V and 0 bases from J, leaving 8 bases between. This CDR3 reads CASHRLAKNIQYF. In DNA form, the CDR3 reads TGTGCCAGCCATCGACTAGCCAAAAACATTCAGTACTTC. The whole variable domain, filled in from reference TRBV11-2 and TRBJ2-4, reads EAGVAQSPRYKIIEKRQSVAFWCNPISGHATLYWYQQILGQGPKLLIQFQNNGVVDDSQLPKDRFSAERLKGVDSTLKIQPAKLEDSAVYLCASHRLAKNIQYFGAGTRLSVL.

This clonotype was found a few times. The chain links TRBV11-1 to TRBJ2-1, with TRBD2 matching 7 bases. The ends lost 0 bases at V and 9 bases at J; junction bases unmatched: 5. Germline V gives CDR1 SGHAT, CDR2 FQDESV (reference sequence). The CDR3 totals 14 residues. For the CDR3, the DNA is TGTGCCAGCAGCTTAGCTGGTGGCGGGAGTGAGCAGTTCTTC. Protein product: CASSLAGGGSEQFF.

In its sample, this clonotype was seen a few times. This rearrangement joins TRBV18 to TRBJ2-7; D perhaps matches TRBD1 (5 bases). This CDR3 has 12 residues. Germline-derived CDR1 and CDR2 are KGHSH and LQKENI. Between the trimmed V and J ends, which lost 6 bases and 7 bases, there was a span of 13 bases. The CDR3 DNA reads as TGTGCCAGCTCCAACAAAGGGGATGAGCAGTACTTC. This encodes CASSNKGDEQYF.

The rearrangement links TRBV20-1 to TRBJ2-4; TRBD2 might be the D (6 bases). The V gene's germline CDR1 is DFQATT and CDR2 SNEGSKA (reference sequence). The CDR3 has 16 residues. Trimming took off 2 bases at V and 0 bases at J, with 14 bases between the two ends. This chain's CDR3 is CSARRRAGQAKNIQYF. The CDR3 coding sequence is TGCAGTGCTAGAAGGCGTGCGGGGCAAGCCAAAAACATTCAGTACTTC.

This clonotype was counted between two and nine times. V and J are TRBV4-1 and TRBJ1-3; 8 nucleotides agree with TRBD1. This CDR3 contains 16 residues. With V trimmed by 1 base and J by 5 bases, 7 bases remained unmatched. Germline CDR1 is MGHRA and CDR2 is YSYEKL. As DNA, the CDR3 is TGCGCCAGCAGCCAAGTTACCAGGGGGCACAGAAACACCATATATTTT. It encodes CASSQVTRGHRNTIYF.

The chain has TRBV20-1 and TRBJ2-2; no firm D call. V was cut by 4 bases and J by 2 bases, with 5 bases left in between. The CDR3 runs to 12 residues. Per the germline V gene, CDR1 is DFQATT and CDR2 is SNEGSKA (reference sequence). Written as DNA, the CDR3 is TGCAGTGCTAAAAGAAACACCGGGGAGCTGTTTTTT. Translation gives CSAKRNTGELFF.